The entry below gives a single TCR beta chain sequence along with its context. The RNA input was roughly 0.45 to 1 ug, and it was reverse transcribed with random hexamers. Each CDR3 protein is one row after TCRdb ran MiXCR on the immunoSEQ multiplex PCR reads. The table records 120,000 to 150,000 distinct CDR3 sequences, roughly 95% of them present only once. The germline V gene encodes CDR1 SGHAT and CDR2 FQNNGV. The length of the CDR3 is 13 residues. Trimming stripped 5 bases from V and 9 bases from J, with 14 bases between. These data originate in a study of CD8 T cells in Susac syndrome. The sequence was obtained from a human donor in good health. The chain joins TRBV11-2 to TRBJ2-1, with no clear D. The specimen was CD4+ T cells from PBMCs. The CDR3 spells CASSLGLSGEQFF. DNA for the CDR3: TGTGCCAGCAGCCTAGGTCTCTCTGGTGAGCAGTTCTTC. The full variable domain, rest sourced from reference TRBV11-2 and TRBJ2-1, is EAGVAQSPRYKIIEKRQSVAFWCNPISGHATLYWYQQILGQGPKLLIQFQNNGVVDDSQLPKDRFSAERLKGVDSTLKIQPAKLEDSAVYLCASSLGLSGEQFFGPGTRLTVL.